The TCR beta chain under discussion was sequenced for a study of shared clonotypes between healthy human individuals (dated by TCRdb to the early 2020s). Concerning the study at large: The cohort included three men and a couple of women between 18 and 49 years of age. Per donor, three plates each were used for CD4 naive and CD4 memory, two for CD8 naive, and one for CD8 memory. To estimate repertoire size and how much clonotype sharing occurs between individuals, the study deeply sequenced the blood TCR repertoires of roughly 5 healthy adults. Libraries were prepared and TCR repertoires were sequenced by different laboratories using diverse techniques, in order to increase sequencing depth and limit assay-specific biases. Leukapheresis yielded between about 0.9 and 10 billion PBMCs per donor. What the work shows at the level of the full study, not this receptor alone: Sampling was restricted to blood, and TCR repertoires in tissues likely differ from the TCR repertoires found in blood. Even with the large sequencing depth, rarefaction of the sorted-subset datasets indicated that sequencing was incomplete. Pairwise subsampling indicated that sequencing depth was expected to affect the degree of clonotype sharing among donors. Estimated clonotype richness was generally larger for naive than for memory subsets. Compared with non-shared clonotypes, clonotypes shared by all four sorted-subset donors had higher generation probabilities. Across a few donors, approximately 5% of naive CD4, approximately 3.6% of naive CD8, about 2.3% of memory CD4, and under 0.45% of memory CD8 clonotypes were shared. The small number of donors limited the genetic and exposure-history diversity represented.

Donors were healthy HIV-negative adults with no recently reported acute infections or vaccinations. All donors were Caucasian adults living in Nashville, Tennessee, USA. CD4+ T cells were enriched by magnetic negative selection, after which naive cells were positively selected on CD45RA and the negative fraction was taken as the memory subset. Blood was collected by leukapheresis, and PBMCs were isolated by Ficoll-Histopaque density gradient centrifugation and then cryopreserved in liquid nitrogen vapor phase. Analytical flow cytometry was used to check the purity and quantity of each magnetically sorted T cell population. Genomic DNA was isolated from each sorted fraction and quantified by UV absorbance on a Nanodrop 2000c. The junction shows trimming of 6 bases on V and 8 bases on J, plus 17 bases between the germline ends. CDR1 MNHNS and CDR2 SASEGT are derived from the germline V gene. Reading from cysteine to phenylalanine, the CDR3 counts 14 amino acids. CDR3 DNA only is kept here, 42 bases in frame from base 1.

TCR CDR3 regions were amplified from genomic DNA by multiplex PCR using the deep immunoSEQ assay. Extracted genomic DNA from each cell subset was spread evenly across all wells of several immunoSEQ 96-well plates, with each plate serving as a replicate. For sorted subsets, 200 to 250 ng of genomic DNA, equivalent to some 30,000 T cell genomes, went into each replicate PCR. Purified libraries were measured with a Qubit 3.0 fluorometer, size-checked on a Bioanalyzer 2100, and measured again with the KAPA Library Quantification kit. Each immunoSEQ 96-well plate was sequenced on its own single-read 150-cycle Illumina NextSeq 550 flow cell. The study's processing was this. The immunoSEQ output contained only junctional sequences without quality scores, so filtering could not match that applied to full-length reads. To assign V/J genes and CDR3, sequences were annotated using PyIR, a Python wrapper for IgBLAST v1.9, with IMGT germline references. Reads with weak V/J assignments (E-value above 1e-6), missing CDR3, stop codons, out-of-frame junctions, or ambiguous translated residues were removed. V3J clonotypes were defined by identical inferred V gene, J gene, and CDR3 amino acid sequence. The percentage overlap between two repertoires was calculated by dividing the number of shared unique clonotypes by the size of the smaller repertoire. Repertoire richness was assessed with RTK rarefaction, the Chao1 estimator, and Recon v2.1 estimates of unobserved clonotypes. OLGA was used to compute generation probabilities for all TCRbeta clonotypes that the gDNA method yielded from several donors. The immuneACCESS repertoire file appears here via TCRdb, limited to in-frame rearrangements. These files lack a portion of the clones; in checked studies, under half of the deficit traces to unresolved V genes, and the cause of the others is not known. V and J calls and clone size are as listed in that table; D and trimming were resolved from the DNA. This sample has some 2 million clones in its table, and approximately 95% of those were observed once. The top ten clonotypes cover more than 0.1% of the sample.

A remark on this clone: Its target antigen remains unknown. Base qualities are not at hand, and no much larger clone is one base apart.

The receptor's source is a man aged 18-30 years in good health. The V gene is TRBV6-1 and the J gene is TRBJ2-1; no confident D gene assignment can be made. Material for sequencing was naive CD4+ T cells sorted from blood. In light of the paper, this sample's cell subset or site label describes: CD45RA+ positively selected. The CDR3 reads CASRSSGGLDEQFF. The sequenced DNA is TGTGCCAGCAGGTCATCCGGTGGTCTTGATGAGCAGTTCTTC.